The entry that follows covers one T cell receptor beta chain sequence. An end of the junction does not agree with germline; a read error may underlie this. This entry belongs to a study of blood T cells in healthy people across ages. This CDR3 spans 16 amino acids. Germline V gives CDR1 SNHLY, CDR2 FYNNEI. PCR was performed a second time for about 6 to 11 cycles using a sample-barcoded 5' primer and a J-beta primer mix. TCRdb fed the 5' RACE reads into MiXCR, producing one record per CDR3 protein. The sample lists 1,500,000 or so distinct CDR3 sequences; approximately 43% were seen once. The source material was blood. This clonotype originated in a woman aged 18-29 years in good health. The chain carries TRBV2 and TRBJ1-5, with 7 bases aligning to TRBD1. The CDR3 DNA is TGTGCCAGCAGAGAAGGACAGGCTTATAGCAATCAGCCCCAGCATTTT. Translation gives CASREGQAYSNQPQHF.